Following are 20 T cell receptor beta chains from one sample sequenced in a study of blood T cell repertoires in COVID-19. Generated by immunoSEQ multiplex PCR, the TCRdb table keeps only in-frame clones and is missing some. This sample carries roughly 400,000 clones, more than 80% of them seen once, and the ten largest clones take around 1.1%. The specimen sequenced was PBMCs or T cells enriched from blood (not recorded which). The receptors shown here come from a man in his thirties or forties who had recovered from COVID-19.

The DNA of the CDR3 is TGTGCCACCAGACCTTCGTGGGGGGCGAACACCGGGGAGCTGTTTTTT. It is translated as CATRPSWGANTGELFF. The rearrangement uses TRBV15 and TRBJ2-2; D might be TRBD2 (6 bases). CDR1 and CDR2 (germline): LNHNV, YYDKDF (reference sequence). The germline V and J ends were trimmed by 6 bases and 0 bases, with 14 bases remaining between them. CDR3 length: 16 residues.

The chain recombines TRBV15 with TRBJ2-7; D is possibly TRBD2 (5 bases). The CDR3 runs 13 residues. Trimming left V 4 bases short and J 3 bases short, with 10 bases between. Germline V lookup: CDR1 LNHNV, CDR2 YYDKDF (reference sequence). CDR3 sequence (DNA): TGTGCCACCAGCAAAACTAGAGGCTACGAGCAGTACTTC. It encodes CATSKTRGYEQYF.

This sequence joins TRBV7-9 and TRBJ2-1, with 8 positions matching TRBD2. The ends lost 4 bases at V and 10 bases at J; junction bases unmatched: 6. The CDR3 is 13 amino acids. Per the germline V gene, CDR1 is SEHNR and CDR2 is FQNEAQ (reference sequence). The CDR3 loop is CASSYQASGEQFF. Here the CDR3 DNA reads TGTGCCAGCAGCTATCAAGCTAGCGGGGAGCAGTTCTTC.

The J gene is TRBJ2-7, the V gene TRBV15; TRBD1 matches at 8 bases. CDR1 is LNHNV, CDR2 YYDKDF, per germline (reference sequence). The CDR3 length is 14 residues. Trimming removed 4 bases from V and 2 bases from J; junction bases left unmatched: 4. The CDR3 spells CATSKGQAPYEQYF. The CDR3 nucleotides are TGTGCCACCAGCAAGGGACAGGCGCCCTACGAGCAGTACTTC.

The J gene is TRBJ2-7, the V gene TRBV2, with TRBD2 as a possible D gene (5 bases). Germline-derived CDR1 and CDR2 are SNHLY and FYNNEI. Trimming removed 2 bases from V and 0 bases from J, with 11 bases in between. This CDR3 region has 15 residues. The CDR3: CASSEFGLNSYEQYF. The CDR3 coding sequence is TGTGCCAGCAGTGAATTTGGACTGAACTCCTACGAGCAGTACTTC.

Remarks on this clone: One end of the junction is discordant with germline, which a read error may explain. The V and J genes are TRBV7-9 and TRBJ2-7; the match to TRBD1 covers 8 bases. The CDR3 runs to 11 residues. Germline V gene sequence: CDR1 SEHNR, CDR2 FQNEAQ (reference sequence). The CDR3 here is CASSRGQEQYF. The DNA of the CDR3 is TGTGCCAGCAGCCGGGGACAGGAGCAATATTTC. The full variable domain, in which reference TRBV7-9 and TRBJ2-7 provide the parts outside the CDR3, is DTGVSQNPRHKITKRGQNVTFRCDPISEHNRLYWYRQTLGQGPEFLTYFQNEAQLEKSRLLSDRFSAERPKGSFSTLEIQRTEQGDSAMYLCASSRGQEQYFGPGTRLTVT.

The CDR3, as DNA: TGTGCCAGCAGCTTGAATGTGCGGGAGGACCACAATGAGCAGTTCTTC. Amino acids: CASSLNVREDHNEQFF. This chain uses TRBV7-9 with TRBJ2-1; 8 positions agree with TRBD2. V lost 3 bases and J lost 5; bases outside the gene matches: 9. Germline V gives CDR1 SEHNR, CDR2 FQNEAQ (reference sequence). CDR3 size: 16 residues.

There are a few counts of this clone. The gene calls are TRBV6-4 and TRBJ2-7, with 7 positions matching TRBD1. V shed 3 bases and J 5 bases; nucleotides not matched to a gene: 13. This CDR3 is built from 16 residues. CDR1 is MRHNA, CDR2 SNTAGT, per germline. This CDR3 is CASSEPLDRVSDEQYF. CDR3 nucleotides: TGTGCCAGCAGTGAGCCGTTAGACAGGGTCTCAGACGAGCAGTACTTC.

V usage is TRBV10-3 and J usage is TRBJ1-1; 7 nucleotides agree with TRBD1. Trimming at V came to 10 bases and at J to 1 base, leaving 6 bases not matched to a gene. The CDR3 is made up of 13 amino acids. CDR1 is ENHRY and CDR2 is SYGVKD in the germline V gene. The CDR3 here is CATRQGENTEAFF. DNA for the CDR3: TGTGCCACCCGACAGGGAGAGAACACTGAAGCTTTCTTT.

The chain employs TRBV13 and TRBJ2-2, with TRBD2 matching over 9 bases. Per germline, CDR1 PRHDT and CDR2 FYEKMQ (reference sequence). Trimming removed 3 bases from V and 3 bases from J; junction bases left unmatched: 8. CDR3 size: 17 residues. The CDR3 loop is CASSFKTSGLHTGELFF. The CDR3 coding sequence is TGTGCCAGCAGCTTCAAGACTAGCGGCCTCCACACCGGGGAGCTGTTTTTT.

V is TRBV7-9 and J is TRBJ2-2; 7 bases map to TRBD1. The J segment lost 13 bases and the V segment lost 5 bases, leaving 4 bases of the junction unmatched. CDR3 length: 11 amino acids. Per germline, CDR1 SEHNR and CDR2 FQNEAQ (reference sequence). CDR3 coding DNA: TGTGCCAGCAGCCGGAACAGGGGGCTGTTTTTT. As protein: CASSRNRGLFF.

The chain couples TRBV5-1 to TRBJ2-3; 10 bases match TRBD2. The CDR3 loop spans 16 amino acids. V dropped 3 bases and J dropped 2; count of bases not matched to a gene: 6. The germline V gene encodes CDR1 SGHRS and CDR2 YFSETQ. The CDR3 loop is CASSSGLAMTTDTQYF. In DNA form, the CDR3 reads TGCGCCAGCAGCTCGGGACTAGCGATGACCACAGATACGCAGTATTTT.

The chain employs TRBV19 and TRBJ2-7, with TRBD1 as a possible D gene (6 bases). V lost 7 bases to trimming and J lost 1 base, with 14 bases between them. The CDR3 spans 14 residues. Germline loops: CDR1 LNHDA, CDR2 SQIVND (reference sequence). In DNA, the CDR3 is TGTGCCAGTACCACGGGCAGGGGATCCTACGAGCAGTACTTC. Translating it yields CASTTGRGSYEQYF.

The V call is TRBV28, the J call TRBJ1-5, with TRBD1 as a possible D gene (6 bases). Trimming pared 6 bases from V and 3 bases from J, leaving 12 bases between. CDR1 and CDR2 from the germline V gene are MDHEN and SYDVKM. The CDR3 totals 14 residues. In DNA, the CDR3 is TGTGCCAGCAGGGCACCAGGGGACAATCAGCCCCAGCATTTT. Its translation: CASRAPGDNQPQHF.

The chain combines TRBV2 with TRBJ1-1, with 7 bases identical to TRBD1. V shed 6 bases, J shed 5 bases, and the junction held 9 bases outside the gene matches. The germline V gene has CDR1 SNHLY and CDR2 FYNNEI. This CDR3 comprises 14 residues. The CDR3 nucleotides read TGTGCCAGCAGGGCTTCGGACAGGCGGACTGAAGCTTTCTTT. This translates into CASRASDRRTEAFF.

In its sample, this clone was seen once. The V gene is TRBV6-5, the J gene TRBJ1-1; 9 bases map to TRBD1. CDR1 is MNHEY, CDR2 SVGAGI, per germline. V was pared by 6 bases and J by 5 bases, with 4 bases of the junction left unmatched. There are 13 residues in the CDR3. The CDR3 protein is CASRPQGATEAFF. CDR3 in DNA: TGTGCCAGCAGACCACAGGGGGCTACTGAAGCTTTCTTT.

The CDR3 here is CASSSLTAGHEQYF. The CDR3 bases are TGTGCCAGCAGTTCTCTCACTGCGGGGCACGAGCAGTACTTC. V usage is TRBV28 and J usage is TRBJ2-7; TRBD2 might be the D (6 bases). CDR1 is MDHEN, CDR2 SYDVKM, per germline. CDR3 length: 14 residues. V lost 4 bases and J lost 5, with 15 bases in between.

The V call is TRBV3-1 (or the pseudogene TRBV3-2), the J call TRBJ2-1; no clear D. CDR3 length: 13 residues. Trimming stripped 6 bases from V and 5 bases from J, with 11 bases between. The germline gives CDR1 LGHDT, CDR2 YNNKEL (reference sequence). The CDR3 DNA is TGTGCCAGCAGACCCAGTACCGACAATGAGCAGTTCTTC. Translation gives CASRPSTDNEQFF.

The rearrangement uses TRBV24-1 and TRBJ2-1, with TRBD2 identical over 8 bases. V lost 4 bases, J lost 1 base, and 17 bases stayed unmatched. Germline-derived CDR1 and CDR2 are KGHDR and SFDVKD. This CDR3 has 20 residues. The DNA of the CDR3 is TGTGCCACCAGTGACCGAACTAGCGGCTCTATCGGGTGGTCCTACAATGAGCAGTTCTTC. Protein product: CATSDRTSGSIGWSYNEQFF.

V is TRBV18 and J is TRBJ2-1; TRBD2 is a possible D gene (6 bases). Deletions cut 3 bases from V and 3 bases from J, with 9 bases between. CDR3 length equals 14 residues. Per germline, CDR1 KGHSH and CDR2 LQKENI. CDR3 bases: TGTGCCAGCTCACCCCGGCGGGACTACAATGAGCAGTTCTTC. This gives the protein CASSPRRDYNEQFF.